Listed here is a single T cell receptor (beta chain). This clonotype was observed a handful of times. Its antigen is not yet known. Qualities for individual bases were not recorded, and no much larger clone is one base off. These data originate in a study of T-cell memory formation after mild COVID-19 (dated by TCRdb to the early 2020s). Study-wide context: Most TCR sequence clusters were specific to one of the two donors. In a couple of donors, T-cell clones that expanded and contracted after mild COVID-19 were followed by sequencing TCRalpha and TCRbeta repertoires longitudinally. The cohort comprised two young, previously healthy adult volunteers, one female and one male.

Data came from an Illumina NovaSeq 6000. TCRalpha and TCRbeta cDNA libraries were constructed by 5'RACE with constant-segment primers, with sample barcodes and unique molecular identifiers being introduced. Trizol reagent was used to extract RNA from every sample. Library amplification was performed in two PCR steps, and a second sample barcode and Illumina TruSeq adapters were introduced in the second step. Sequencing of libraries was performed on an Illumina NovaSeq with 2 x 150 bp paired-end reads. As for how the authors treated the data: Demultiplexing of reads and collapsing into UMI-guided consensus sequences were performed with migec v1.2.7. Using mixcr v2.1.11, UMI consensuses were aligned to TRA and TRB V and J templates and then assembled into clonotypes. A clonotype was counted as expanded or contracted only if both edgeR and NoisET called the change significant, with noise models trained on biological replicates. For edgeR calls, the thresholds were a false discovery rate-adjusted p below 0.01 and a log2 fold-change of 1. PCA with hierarchical clustering of max-normalized trajectories of the 1000 most abundant clonotypes was used as exploratory dynamics analysis. Each responding clone was given a CD4 or CD8 phenotype based on the CD4+ and CD8+ repertoires, which had been sequenced separately. TCRdb ran its own pipeline on the public reads, namely fastp trimming at Q25 and MiXCR clone calling, and kept in-frame beta chains. Every distinct CDR3 protein forms one entry, paired with its most common genes and DNA. The V and J calls here are based on TCRdb, not the publication. The sample data list approximately 390,000 distinct CDR3 sequences, and 15% to 20% of these were observed just once. The ten largest account for roughly 21% of the sample.

There are 15 amino acids in the CDR3, from cysteine to phenylalanine inclusive. Just the 45-base CDR3 DNA is kept, in frame starting at base 1. Ends trimmed: V by 2 bases, J by 5 bases; bases unmatched to a gene: 3. The germline V gene encodes CDR1 MGHRA and CDR2 YSYEKL. Ficoll-Paque density gradient centrifugation was used to isolate PBMCs. What the authors observed across the whole study: The detection of some responding clones in pre-infection memory suggests that pre-existing cross-reactive memory T cells joined the SARS-CoV-2 response. The study included only two mild cases, and larger cohorts that include severe cases with pre-infection samples were judged to be necessary. SARS-CoV-2 specificity was not confirmed for the second-wave clones peaking on day 37. Balanced CD4/CD8 phenotypes were observed for clones contracting from day 15 to 85, whereas a bias towards CD4+ was observed for a second wave of clones expanding from day 15 to 37. Contracting CD4+ clones were found mainly in CM and EM memory subsets, while CD8+ clones were enriched in EMRA.

Sequences were obtained from PBMCs or a T cell subset sorted from them (not recorded which). The source of this sequence is a man between 18 and 35 years old who had mild COVID-19 (a few samples of this study predate the infection). The sample titles of this study are shuffled in the database, so cell type and time point are left out; the donor was told from shared clones. The rearranged segments are TRBV4-1 and TRBJ1-4; 9 bases in the junction line up with TRBD1. The nucleotides read TGCGCCAGCAGCCAACAAACAGGGGGCAATGAAAAACTGTTTTTT. This sequence encodes CASSQQTGGNEKLFF.